The 20 T cell receptor beta chains below come from one sample, sequenced in a study of T cell responses to AZD1222 COVID-19 vaccine. Generated by immunoSEQ multiplex PCR, the TCRdb table keeps only in-frame clones and is missing some. Of about 160,000 clones in the sample, 80% to 95% were seen once. Here the sequenced sample was peripheral blood, taken on day 0 of AZD1222 vaccination. The receptors derive from an adult in good health.

J is TRBJ2-1 and V is TRBV5-5; no reliable D call. With 2 bases removed from V and 4 bases from J, the gap between germline ends came to 7 bases. The CDR3 sequence is 13 residues long. Germline V lookup: CDR1 SGHKS, CDR2 YYEKEE (reference sequence). CDR3 sequence (DNA): TGTGCCAGCAGCTTTAGGTGGTACAATGAGCAGTTCTTC. It is translated as CASSFRWYNEQFF.

The chain couples TRBV4-1 to TRBJ2-5; TRBD2 might be the D (6 bases). CDR3 length equals 14 residues. CDR1 is MGHRA and CDR2 is YSYEKL in the germline V gene. The V end was cut by 3 bases, the J end by 4 bases, with 12 bases between. CDR3 amino acids: CASSQKDGGETQYF. The CDR3 coding sequence is TGCGCCAGCAGCCAGAAGGACGGGGGAGAGACCCAGTACTTC.

The chain joins TRBV11-2 to TRBJ1-1; D unresolved. The CDR3 runs 12 residues. Germline loops: CDR1 SGHAT, CDR2 FQNNGV. Trimming removed 4 bases at V and 4 bases at J, with 7 bases between. CDR3 in amino acids: CASSSALTEAFF. As DNA, the CDR3 is TGTGCCAGCAGCTCTGCCCTCACTGAAGCTTTCTTT.

V usage is TRBV6-4 and J usage is TRBJ2-1, with D unclear. The CDR3 spans 13 residues. Germline V gene data show CDR1 as MRHNA and CDR2 as SNTAGT. With 3 bases removed from V and 3 bases from J, the gap between germline ends came to 6 bases. DNA of the CDR3: TGTGCCAGCAGTGATGGCAGCTACAATGAGCAGTTCTTC. It is translated as CASSDGSYNEQFF.

J is TRBJ1-5 and V is TRBV19; 10 nucleotides match TRBD1. This CDR3 has 14 residues. The V gene end was trimmed by 9 bases and the J gene end by 1 base; junction bases not matched to a gene: 3. The germline gives CDR1 LNHDA, CDR2 SQIVND (reference sequence). The CDR3 protein is CASSGQGSNQPQHF. The CDR3 DNA follows: TGTGCCAGCTCGGGACAGGGGAGCAATCAGCCCCAGCATTTT.

The V and J genes are TRBV4-1 and TRBJ1-4; D is uncertain. This CDR3 region has 15 residues. Germline lookup yields CDR1 MGHRA and CDR2 YSYEKL. Between the trimmed V and J ends, which lost 1 base and 8 bases, there was a span of 14 bases. The CDR3: CASSQVTSSLEKLFF. In DNA form, the CDR3 reads TGCGCCAGCAGCCAAGTAACCTCCTCACTCGAAAAACTGTTTTTT.

The V and J genes are TRBV6-5 and TRBJ2-3, with TRBD2 matching 14 bases. Germline V CDR1 and CDR2: MNHEY, SVGAGI. The length of the CDR3 is 14 residues. The ends lost 8 bases at V and 4 bases at J; junction bases unmatched: 2. The CDR3 here is CASRGLAGADTQYF. DNA for the CDR3: TGTGCCAGCCGGGGACTAGCGGGAGCAGATACGCAGTATTTT.

V and J are TRBV27 and TRBJ2-7; D not resolved. With 4 bases removed from V and 4 bases from J, the gap between germline ends came to 20 bases. Germline CDR1 is MNHEY and CDR2 is SMNVEV (reference sequence). The CDR3 runs 16 residues. The CDR3 sequence is CASSSQVPFEWYEQYF. For the CDR3, the DNA is TGTGCCAGCAGTTCTCAGGTGCCCTTCGAATGGTACGAGCAGTACTTC.

The CDR3 nucleotides are TGTGCCAGCAGCTTATACGGCGCCTACGAGCAGTACTTC. Its protein is CASSLYGAYEQYF. The V and J genes are TRBV7-9 and TRBJ2-7; unclear D gene. The germline V and J ends were trimmed by 2 bases and 2 bases, with 7 bases remaining between them. Germline V lookup: CDR1 SEHNR, CDR2 FQNEAQ (reference sequence). This CDR3 has 13 residues.

V and J are TRBV9 and TRBJ2-7; TRBD2 aligns across 7 bases. In germline, CDR1 is SGDLS, CDR2 YYNGEE. The CDR3 is made up of 15 amino acids. The junction had 8 bases not matched to a gene; V was cut back by 2 bases and J by 3 bases. The CDR3 is CASSVGLADLYEQYF. The CDR3 nucleotides read TGTGCCAGCAGCGTGGGCCTAGCGGACCTCTACGAGCAGTACTTC.

The V call is TRBV30, the J call TRBJ1-2; D is possibly TRBD1 (6 bases). This CDR3 is built from 14 residues. V shed 2 bases and J shed 1 base, with 11 bases lying between them. The germline gives CDR1 GTSNPN, CDR2 SVGIG (reference sequence). CDR3 sequence: CAWSLDRSNYGYTF. CDR3 DNA: TGTGCCTGGAGTCTAGACAGGAGTAACTATGGCTACACCTTC.

The chain couples TRBV12-5 to TRBJ1-1; the D gene is possibly TRBD1 (5 bases). The length of the CDR3 is 18 residues. Trimming cost V 0 bases and J 0 bases, with 17 bases left between them. Germline CDR1 and CDR2: LGHNT and FRNRAP. CDR3 protein: CASGLVVSRVDMNTEAFF. DNA of the CDR3: TGTGCTAGTGGTTTGGTGGTATCCCGGGTGGACATGAACACTGAAGCTTTCTTT.

The chain recombines TRBV19 with TRBJ1-1; 9 nucleotides line up with TRBD1. The J segment lost 6 bases and the V segment lost 6 bases, leaving 11 bases of the junction unmatched. This CDR3 has 15 residues. CDR1 and CDR2 (germline): LNHDA, SQIVND (reference sequence). CDR3 DNA sequence: TGTGCCAGTAGAAGGACAGGGGACGTATTAGCTGAAGCTTTCTTT. Its protein is CASRRTGDVLAEAFF.

The chain recombines TRBV3-1 (or the pseudogene TRBV3-2) with TRBJ2-7; D unresolved. CDR3 length equals 12 residues. Per the germline V gene, CDR1 is LGHDT and CDR2 is YNNKEL (reference sequence). V gave up 3 bases and J gave up 6 bases, with 9 bases separating them. For the CDR3, the DNA is TGTGCCAGCAGCCATGGCTACGGCGAGCAGTACTTC. Protein product: CASSHGYGEQYF.

This rearrangement joins TRBV5-8 to TRBJ1-3; the D is unclear. The CDR3 has 14 amino acids. The germline V and J ends were trimmed by 2 bases and 2 bases, with 8 bases remaining between them. The germline V gene has CDR1 SGHTS and CDR2 YDEGEE. CDR3 in DNA: TGTGCCAGCAGCTTACGGAGAGCTGGAAACACCATATATTTT. This gives the protein CASSLRRAGNTIYF.

Only a few counts were recorded for this clone. The CDR3 coding sequence is TGTGCCAGCAGCCACGGGACTAGCGGGAGAAGGCTGGAGACCCAGTACTTC. It specifies CASSHGTSGRRLETQYF. The chain recombines TRBV14 with TRBJ2-5; 14 bases fit TRBD2. The CDR3 loop spans 17 amino acids. CDR1 is SGHDN, CDR2 FVKESK, per germline. Unmatched junction bases numbered 8, after V lost 3 bases and J lost 5 bases.

V and J are TRBV29-1 and TRBJ1-4, with D unclear. The CDR3 runs to 10 residues. Trimming removed 4 bases at V and 5 bases at J, with 2 bases between. Germline-derived CDR1 and CDR2 are SQVTM and ANQGSEA. The CDR3 sequence: CSVGNEKLFF. CDR3 DNA sequence: TGCAGCGTTGGCAATGAAAAACTGTTTTTT.

CDR3 region: CASSRTYSTDTQYF. CDR3 DNA sequence: TGTGCCAGCAGCCGGACGTATAGCACAGATACGCAGTATTTT. The chain uses TRBV5-4 and TRBJ2-3; D unclear. The germline CDR1 and CDR2 sequences are SGHNT and YYREEE (reference sequence). V shed 4 bases and J shed 0 bases, with 9 bases lying between them. This CDR3 comprises 14 residues. The full variable domain, rest sourced from reference TRBV5-4 and TRBJ2-3, is ETGVTQSPTHLIKTRGQQVTLRCSSQSGHNTVSWYQQALGQGPQFIFQYYREEENGRGNFPPRFSGLQFPNYSSELNVNALELDDSALYLCASSRTYSTDTQYFGPGTRLTVL.

This sequence joins TRBV14 and TRBJ1-6; D unresolved. Germline CDR1 is SGHDN and CDR2 is FVKESK. There are 13 residues in the CDR3. V was shortened by 3 bases and J by 9 bases, with 9 bases between the two germline ends. In DNA, the CDR3 is TGTGCCAGCAGCCAGGAATTAGGTTCACCCCTCCACTTT. Protein: CASSQELGSPLHF. The full variable domain, with the rest looked up from reference TRBV14 and TRBJ1-6, is EAGVTQFPSHSVIEKGQTVTLRCDPISGHDNLYWYRRVMGKEIKFLLHFVKESKQDESGMPNNRFLAERTGGTYSTLKVQPAELEDSGVYFCASSQELGSPLHFGNGTRLTVT.

V gene TRBV5-8 combines with J gene TRBJ2-1; TRBD2 matches at 8 bases. Germline V gene data show CDR1 as SGHTS and CDR2 as YDEGEE. After removal of 4 bases from V and 6 bases from J, the junction contained 12 bases not matched to a gene. The CDR3 has 16 residues. As DNA, the CDR3 is TGTGCCAGCAGCCTGGGGTCGGGACTAGTGTCCAATGAGCAGTTCTTC. Translating gives CASSLGSGLVSNEQFF.